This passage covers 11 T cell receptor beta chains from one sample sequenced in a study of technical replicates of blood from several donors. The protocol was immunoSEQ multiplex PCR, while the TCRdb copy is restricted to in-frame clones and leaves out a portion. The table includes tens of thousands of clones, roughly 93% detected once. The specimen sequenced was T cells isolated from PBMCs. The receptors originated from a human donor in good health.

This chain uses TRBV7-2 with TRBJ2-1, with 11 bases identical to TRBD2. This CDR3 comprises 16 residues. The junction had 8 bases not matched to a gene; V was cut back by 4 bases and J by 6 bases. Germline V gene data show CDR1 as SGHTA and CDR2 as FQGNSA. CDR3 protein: CASSSRAGTSGNEQFF. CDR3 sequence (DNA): TGTGCCAGCAGCTCACGTGCCGGGACTAGCGGCAATGAGCAGTTCTTC.

CDR3 in amino acids: CASSVNSGIIGEQFF. CDR3 sequence (DNA): TGTGCCAGTAGCGTTAATAGCGGGATAATCGGTGAGCAGTTCTTC. The genes are TRBV19 and TRBJ2-1; 8 nucleotides agree with TRBD2. Per the germline V gene, CDR1 is LNHDA and CDR2 is SQIVND (reference sequence). J was trimmed by 9 bases and V by 6 bases; bases with no gene match: 13. The CDR3 is 15 amino acids.

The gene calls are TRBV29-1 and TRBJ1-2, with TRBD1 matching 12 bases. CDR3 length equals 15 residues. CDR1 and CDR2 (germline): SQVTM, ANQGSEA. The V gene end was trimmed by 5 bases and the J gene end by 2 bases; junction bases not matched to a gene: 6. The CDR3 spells CSVKGGTGGNYGYTF. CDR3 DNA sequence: TGCAGCGTTAAAGGCGGGACAGGGGGCAACTATGGCTACACCTTC.

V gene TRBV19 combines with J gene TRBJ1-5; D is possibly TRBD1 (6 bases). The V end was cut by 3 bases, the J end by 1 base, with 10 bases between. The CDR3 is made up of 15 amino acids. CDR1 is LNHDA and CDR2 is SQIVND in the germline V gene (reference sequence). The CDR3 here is CASSIRDRSNQPQHF. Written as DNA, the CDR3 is TGTGCCAGTAGTATTAGAGACAGGAGCAATCAGCCCCAGCATTTT.

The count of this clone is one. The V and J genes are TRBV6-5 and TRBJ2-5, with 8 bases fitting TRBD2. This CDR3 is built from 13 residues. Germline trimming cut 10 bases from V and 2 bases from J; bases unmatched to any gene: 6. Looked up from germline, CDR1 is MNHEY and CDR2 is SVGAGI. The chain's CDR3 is CATSLAGQETQYF. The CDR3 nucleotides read TGTGCCACCTCCTTAGCGGGACAAGAGACCCAGTACTTC.

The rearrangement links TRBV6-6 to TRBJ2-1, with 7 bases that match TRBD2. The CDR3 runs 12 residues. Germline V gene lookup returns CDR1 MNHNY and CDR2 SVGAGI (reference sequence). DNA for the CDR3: TGTGCTGCGGGGGTCTCTAACAATGAGCAGTTCTTC. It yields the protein CAAGVSNNEQFF.

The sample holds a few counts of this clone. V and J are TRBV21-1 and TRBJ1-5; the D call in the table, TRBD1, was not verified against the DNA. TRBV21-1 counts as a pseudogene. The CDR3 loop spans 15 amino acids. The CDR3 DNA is TGTGCCAGCAGCAGAAGACAGGGTTGCAATCAGCCCCAGCATTTT. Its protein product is CASSRRQGCNQPQHF.

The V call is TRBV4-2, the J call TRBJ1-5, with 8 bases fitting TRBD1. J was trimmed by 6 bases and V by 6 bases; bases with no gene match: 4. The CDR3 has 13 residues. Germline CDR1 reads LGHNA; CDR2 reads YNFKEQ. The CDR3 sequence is CASSSTGGQPQHF. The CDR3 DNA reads TGTGCCAGCAGTTCTACAGGGGGTCAGCCCCAGCATTTT.

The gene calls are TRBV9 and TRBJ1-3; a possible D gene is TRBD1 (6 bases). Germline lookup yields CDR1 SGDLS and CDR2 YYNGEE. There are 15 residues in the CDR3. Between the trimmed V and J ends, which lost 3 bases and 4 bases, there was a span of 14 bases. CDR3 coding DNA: TGTGCCAGCAGCGCGGCCACAGACAGGGGAAACACCATATATTTT. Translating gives CASSAATDRGNTIYF.

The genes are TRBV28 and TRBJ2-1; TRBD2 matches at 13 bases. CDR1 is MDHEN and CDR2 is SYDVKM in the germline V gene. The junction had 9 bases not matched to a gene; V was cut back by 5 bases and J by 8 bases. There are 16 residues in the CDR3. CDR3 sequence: CASSGEGLAGVHEQFF. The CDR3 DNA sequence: TGTGCCAGCAGTGGAGAAGGACTAGCGGGAGTCCATGAGCAGTTCTTC. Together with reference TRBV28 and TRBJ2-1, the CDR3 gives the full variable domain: DVKVTQSSRYLVKRTGEKVFLECVQDMDHENMFWYRQDPGLGLRLIYFSYDVKMKEKGDIPEGYSVSREKKERFSLILESASTNQTSMYLCASSGEGLAGVHEQFFGPGTRLTVL.

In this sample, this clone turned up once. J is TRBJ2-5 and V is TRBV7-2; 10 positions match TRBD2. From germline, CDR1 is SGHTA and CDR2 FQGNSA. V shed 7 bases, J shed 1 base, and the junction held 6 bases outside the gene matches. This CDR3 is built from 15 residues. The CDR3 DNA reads TGTGCCAGCACCCTACTAGCGGGGCGCCAAGAGACCCAGTACTTC. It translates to CASTLLAGRQETQYF.